The TCR beta chain described here comes from a study of CD8 T cells in Susac syndrome. RNA in amounts of roughly 0.5 to 1 ug was reverse transcribed with random hexamers. Using its own MiXCR run on the immunoSEQ multiplex PCR reads, TCRdb lists one record per CDR3 protein. In the table there are 100,000 or so distinct CDR3 sequences, around 90% of which are singletons. Germline CDR1 and CDR2: LNHDA and SQIVND (reference sequence). The junction had 3 bases not matched to a gene; V was cut back by 9 bases and J by 0 bases. The CDR3 consists of 14 residues. This chain joins TRBV19 and TRBJ2-1, with 9 bases fitting TRBD2. Specimen: CD4+ T cells from PBMCs. The receptor was derived from a human donor in good health. Here the CDR3 DNA reads TGTGCCAGCGTTAGCGGGGGCTCCTACAATGAGCAGTTCTTC. Protein sequence: CASVSGGSYNEQFF.